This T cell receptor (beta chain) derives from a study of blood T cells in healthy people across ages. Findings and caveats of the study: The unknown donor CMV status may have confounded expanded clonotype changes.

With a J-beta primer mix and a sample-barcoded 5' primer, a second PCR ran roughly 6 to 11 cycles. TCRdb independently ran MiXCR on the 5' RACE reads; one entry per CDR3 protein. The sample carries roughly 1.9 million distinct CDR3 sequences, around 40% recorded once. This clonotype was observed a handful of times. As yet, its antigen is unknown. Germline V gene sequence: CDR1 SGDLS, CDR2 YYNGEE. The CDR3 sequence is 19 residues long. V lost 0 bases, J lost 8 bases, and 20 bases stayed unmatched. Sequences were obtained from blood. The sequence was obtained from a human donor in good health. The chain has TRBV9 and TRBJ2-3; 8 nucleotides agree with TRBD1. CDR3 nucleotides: TGTGCCAGCAGCGTAGTAGCAGGACAGGGATTAATCCCCAAATCTACGCAGTATTTT. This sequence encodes CASSVVAGQGLIPKSTQYF.